This T cell receptor beta chain was retrieved from a study of HIV-infected children after antiretroviral therapy interruption. Study summary: Weeks 0, 12, interruption end (24 or 48), and about 3 years post-study gave interruption-arm samples.

Germline lookup yields CDR1 SGHDN and CDR2 FVKESK. The CDR3 extends over 16 amino acids. V was clipped by 4 bases and J by 0 bases; unmatched bases: 8. This clonotype was seen a few times. RNA-based 3' RACE libraries used unique molecular identifiers. One entry per CDR3 protein results from TCRdb running MiXCR on the 3' RACE reads. This sample carries more than 75,000 distinct CDR3 sequences, approximately 6.9% of them seen once, and the ten largest clones take 0.9% to 1.3%. As to treatment: PENTA 11 planned treatment interruption arm or continuous ART arm. This receptor was identified in a pool of human donors with HIV. The chain couples TRBV14 to TRBJ2-7; TRBD2 matches at 8 bases. Sequencing was performed on CD45RA+ CD4+ T cells from PBMCs, pooled from several time points, taken from a donor given antiretroviral therapy, either interrupted or continuous. As to subset: naive CD4+ CD45RA+ CD45RO- T cells. CDR3 coding DNA: TGTGCCAGCAGCCCCCTGGCGGGGGGTTTCTCCTACGAGCAGTACTTC. Amino acids: CASSPLAGGFSYEQYF.